This T cell receptor (beta chain) was profiled in a study of T cells expressing NK-cell markers. TCRdb re-called the 5' RACE reads, yielding one record per CDR3 amino acid sequence without DNA. The sample data list fewer than 550,000 distinct CDR3 sequences. Germline loops: CDR1 DFQATT, CDR2 SNEGSKA (reference sequence). The CDR3 has 16 amino acids. This sequence joins TRBV20-1 and TRBJ2-7. Material: blood T cells: a sorted CD56 or NKG2C T cell subset, CD4+ or CD8+ T cells, or bulk PBMC T cells (not recorded which). This receptor was identified in a woman aged 45-65 years in good health. The CDR3 reads CSARDVRGDRSYEQYF.